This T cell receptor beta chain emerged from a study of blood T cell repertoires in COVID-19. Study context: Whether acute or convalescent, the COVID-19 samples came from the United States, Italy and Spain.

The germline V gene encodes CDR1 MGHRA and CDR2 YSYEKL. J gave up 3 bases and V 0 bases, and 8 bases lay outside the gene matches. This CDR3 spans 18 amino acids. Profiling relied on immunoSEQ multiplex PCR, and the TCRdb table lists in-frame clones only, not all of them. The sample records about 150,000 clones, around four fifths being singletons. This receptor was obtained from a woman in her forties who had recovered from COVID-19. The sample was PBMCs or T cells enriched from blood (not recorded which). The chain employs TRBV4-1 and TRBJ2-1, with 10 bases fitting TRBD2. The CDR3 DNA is TGCGCCAGCAGCCAAGACGCGGTTAGCGGGGGGTACTACAATGAGCAGTTCTTC. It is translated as CASSQDAVSGGYYNEQFF.